This passage covers 17 T cell receptor beta chains from one sample sequenced in a study of T cell repertoires in ileal Crohn's disease. Sequencing was performed with immunoSEQ multiplex PCR; in TCRdb, only in-frame clones are kept and a portion is missing. The table has over 5,000 clones, roughly 84% seen once; the top ten hold roughly 4.5%. Stated time point: proximal margin of the surgical specimen (macroscopically non-inflamed). Sequences were obtained from ileal tissue. These receptors were taken from an adult with Crohn's disease.

The CDR3 protein is CSVGAGGGMNTEAFF. In nucleotides, the CDR3 is TGCAGCGTTGGGGCAGGGGGTGGCATGAACACTGAAGCTTTCTTT. The gene calls are TRBV29-1 and TRBJ1-1, with TRBD1 matching over 7 bases. Germline trimming cut 4 bases from V and 0 bases from J; bases unmatched to any gene: 8. Germline CDR1 is SQVTM and CDR2 is ANQGSEA. This CDR3 is built from 15 residues.

The gene calls are TRBV15 and TRBJ1-2; D is uncertain. Germline CDR1 reads LNHNV; CDR2 reads YYDKDF (reference sequence). The CDR3 is 13 amino acids. V lost 0 bases to trimming and J lost 4 bases, with 6 bases between them. In DNA, the CDR3 is TGTGCCACCAGCAGAGATTTCAGCTATGGCTACACCTTC. Amino acids: CATSRDFSYGYTF.

In its sample, this clone was seen once. The chain carries TRBV2 and TRBJ1-1, with TRBD1 matching 7 bases. This CDR3 is built from 13 residues. Looked up from germline, CDR1 is SNHLY and CDR2 is FYNNEI. J was trimmed by 1 base and V by 5 bases; bases with no gene match: 1. CDR3 DNA sequence: TGTGCCAGCAGTCGGGACAGGAACACTGAAGCTTTCTTT. The encoded protein is CASSRDRNTEAFF. Together with reference TRBV2 and TRBJ1-1, the CDR3 gives the full variable domain: EPEVTQTPSHQVTQMGQEVILRCVPISNHLYFYWYRQILGQKVEFLVSFYNNEISEKSEIFDDQFSVERPDGSNFTLKIRSTKLEDSAMYFCASSRDRNTEAFFGQGTRLTVV.

The rearrangement joins TRBV7-2 to TRBJ2-4; 15 bases match TRBD2. CDR3 size: 16 residues. The trim removed 5 bases at V and 9 bases at J, leaving 8 bases unmatched. Per the germline V gene, CDR1 is SGHTA and CDR2 is FQGNSA. CDR3 nucleotides: TGTGCCAGCAGCCCAGGACTAGCGGGAGGGGTTAGCATTCAGTACTTC. Residues: CASSPGLAGGVSIQYF.

This sequence joins TRBV11-3 and TRBJ1-6; no clear D gene. The CDR3 spans 15 residues. The V end was cut by 0 bases, the J end by 8 bases, with 11 bases between. Germline loops: CDR1 SGHNT, CDR2 YENEEA. The CDR3: CASSLDGSGDSPLHF. CDR3 sequence (DNA): TGTGCCAGCAGCTTAGATGGCAGCGGGGATTCACCCCTCCACTTT.

This clone appeared once. The V and J genes are TRBV5-1 and TRBJ1-2; TRBD1 aligns across 7 bases. CDR3 size: 19 residues. The V gene's germline CDR1 is SGHRS and CDR2 YFSETQ. V was pared by 3 bases and J by 0 bases, with 17 bases of the junction left unmatched. The CDR3 here is CASSSPKTGRGEANYGYTF. DNA for the CDR3: TGCGCCAGCAGCTCACCTAAGACAGGGCGAGGAGAAGCTAACTATGGCTACACCTTC.

V gene TRBV4-3 combines with J gene TRBJ1-2, with no clear D. This CDR3 is built from 15 residues. Germline values: CDR1 LGHNA, CDR2 YSLEER. Between the trimmed V and J ends, which lost 0 bases and 1 base, there was a span of 9 bases. CDR3 loop: CASSQEVGFNYGYTF. The CDR3 coding sequence is TGCGCCAGCAGCCAAGAGGTGGGATTTAACTATGGCTACACCTTC.

CDR3 residues: CASSIGEDSPLHF. The CDR3 bases are TGTGCCAGTAGTATAGGGGAGGATTCACCCCTCCACTTT. The chain couples TRBV19 to TRBJ1-6; D remains unclear. Per the germline V gene, CDR1 is LNHDA and CDR2 is SQIVND (reference sequence). The CDR3 runs 13 residues. Trimming removed 1 base at V and 8 bases at J, with 6 bases between.

The chain uses TRBV20-1 and TRBJ2-7; possible D gene TRBD2, 5 bases. The CDR3 consists of 11 residues. CDR1 is DFQATT, CDR2 SNEGSKA, per germline (reference sequence). Trimming stripped 5 bases from V and 6 bases from J, with 11 bases between. CDR3 sequence: CSAYDYTEQYF. The CDR3 region has the DNA TGCAGTGCTTACGACTATACCGAGCAGTACTTC.

The rearrangement links TRBV11-1 to TRBJ2-1; TRBD2 matches 12 bases. The CDR3 runs 15 residues. Germline lookup yields CDR1 SGHAT and CDR2 FQDESV (reference sequence). Unmatched junction bases numbered 7, after V lost 3 bases and J lost 10 bases. The CDR3 loop reads CASSLLKTSGGEQFF. The DNA of the CDR3 is TGTGCCAGCAGCTTGCTGAAGACTAGCGGGGGAGAGCAGTTCTTC.

The chain links TRBV7-2 to TRBJ2-1; 10 nucleotides align to TRBD2. J lost 2 bases, V lost 7 bases, and 11 bases had no gene match. Germline V lookup: CDR1 SGHTA, CDR2 FQGNSA. The CDR3 covers 17 residues. The CDR3 region has the DNA TGTGCCAGCATTAAAGGGGGGCTAGCGGGAGCCTACAATGAGCAGTTCTTC. This sequence encodes CASIKGGLAGAYNEQFF.

This clone occurred once. This chain connects TRBV5-1 to TRBJ1-4; perhaps TRBD1 as D (6 bases). The V and J ends lost 2 bases and 5 bases respectively, with 13 bases between them. Germline values: CDR1 SGHRS, CDR2 YFSETQ. The CDR3 spans 15 residues. CDR3 nucleotides: TGCGCCAGCAGCTTCCAGACAGGTCTCAATGAAAAACTGTTTTTT. Protein product: CASSFQTGLNEKLFF.

The chain has TRBV11-2 and TRBJ2-7, with 9 nucleotides matching TRBD1. Trimming removed 0 bases from V and 3 bases from J; junction bases left unmatched: 6. CDR1 is SGHAT, CDR2 FQNNGV, per germline. CDR3 length: 16 residues. The CDR3 DNA reads TGTGCCAGCAGCTTAGATCCATCGGGACAGGGCTACGAGCAGTACTTC. Its translation: CASSLDPSGQGYEQYF.

The chain recombines TRBV7-3 with TRBJ2-1, with D perhaps TRBD1 (6 bases). CDR3 length: 15 residues. Germline values: CDR1 SGHTA, CDR2 FQGTGA. Trimming left V 5 bases short and J 0 bases short, with 11 bases between. The DNA of the CDR3 is TGTGCCAGCAGCCCACAGGGTAGCTCCTACAATGAGCAGTTCTTC. Translation: CASSPQGSSYNEQFF.

CDR3: CASSLDREGSEAFF. The CDR3 DNA sequence: TGCGCCAGCAGCTTGGACAGGGAGGGTTCTGAAGCTTTCTTT. The chain employs TRBV5-1 and TRBJ1-1; D possibly corresponds to TRBD1 (6 bases). This CDR3 contains 14 residues. CDR1 is SGHRS and CDR2 is YFSETQ in the germline V gene. Deletions cut 0 bases from V and 6 bases from J, with 12 bases between. Full variable domain (outside the CDR3, taken from reference TRBV5-1 and TRBJ1-1): KAGVTQTPRYLIKTRGQQVTLSCSPISGHRSVSWYQQTPGQGLQFLFEYFSETQRNKGNFPGRFSGRQFSNSRSEMNVSTLELGDSALYLCASSLDREGSEAFFGQGTRLTVV.

This chain joins TRBV7-3 and TRBJ2-3; 15 positions match TRBD2. CDR1 SGHTA and CDR2 FQGTGA come from the germline V gene. The CDR3 extends over 18 amino acids. V was pared by 5 bases and J by 7 bases, with 13 bases of the junction left unmatched. As DNA, the CDR3 is TGTGCCAGCAGCCCCGCGGGACTAGCGGGGGGCCCTGCTAATACGCAGTATTTT. Translation: CASSPAGLAGGPANTQYF.

About this clone itself: This sample also contains other DNA sequences that code for the same CDR3. This chain links TRBV5-6 with TRBJ2-1; D unresolved. The germline CDR1 and CDR2 sequences are SGHDT and YYEEEE. The CDR3 consists of 11 residues. V lost 5 bases, J lost 5 bases, and 5 bases lay in between. The CDR3 is CASSQDNEQFF. The CDR3 nucleotides read TGTGCCAGCAGTCAAGACAATGAGCAGTTCTTC.